Below, 21 T cell receptor beta chains from the same sample are listed, as sequenced in a study of CD8 T cells in ankylosing spondylitis. MiXCR was run by TCRdb on the 5' RACE reads, yielding one entry per CDR3 protein. In the table there are about 150,000 distinct CDR3 sequences, roughly 30% of which are singletons. Source material: synovial fluid, either unsorted or a sorted T cell fraction (not recorded which). The receptors were sampled from a male donor with ankylosing spondylitis.

Details on this clonotype: At one of its ends the junction is not consistent with the germline gene, which may arise from a read error. This chain connects TRBV20-1 to TRBJ1-2; D possibly corresponds to TRBD1 (6 bases). This CDR3 has 16 amino acids. Germline assignment: CDR1 DFQATT and CDR2 SNEGSKA (reference sequence). This CDR3 is CSARGGTPLPNFGYTF. Written as DNA, the CDR3 is TGCAGTGCTAGAGGCGGGACACCACTACCTAACTTTGGCTACACCTTC.

The chain has TRBV2 and TRBJ1-5, with D maybe TRBD1 (6 bases). Trimming stripped 7 bases from V and 1 base from J, with 11 bases between. CDR3 length equals 14 residues. The germline CDR1 and CDR2 sequences are SNHLY and FYNNEI. CDR3 nucleotides: TGTGCCAGCACCCGGGACACCAGCAATCAGCCCCAGCATTTT. Translating it yields CASTRDTSNQPQHF.

V and J are TRBV18 and TRBJ1-6; weak D call: TRBD1 (5 bases). The germline gives CDR1 KGHSH, CDR2 LQKENI. V lost 4 bases, J lost 6 bases, and 10 bases lay in between. The CDR3 consists of 14 residues. CDR3 coding DNA: TGTGCCAGCTCACTGACAGCGCTTAATTCACCCCTCCACTTT. Translated, it gives CASSLTALNSPLHF.

V gene TRBV7-2 combines with J gene TRBJ1-1; no firm D call. Germline-derived CDR1 and CDR2 are SGHTA and FQGNSA. Trimming cost V 5 bases and J 10 bases, with 11 bases left between them. The CDR3 has 11 amino acids. The CDR3 DNA reads TGTGCCAGCAGCCCCGTATCCCGAGCTTTCTTT. It specifies CASSPVSRAFF.

This clonotype appeared many times. The chain's CDR3 is CSARAGGHNEKLFF. CDR3 nucleotides: TGCAGTGCTAGAGCCGGGGGGCATAATGAAAAACTGTTTTTT. The chain is built from TRBV20-1 and TRBJ1-4, with TRBD1 as a possible D gene (6 bases). V shed 1 base and J shed 4 bases, with 10 bases lying between them. This CDR3 contains 14 residues. Looked up from germline, CDR1 is DFQATT and CDR2 is SNEGSKA (reference sequence).

For this clonotype: Germline and junction disagree at one end, which may indicate a read error. V is TRBV7-7 and J is TRBJ2-5, with 9 nucleotides matching TRBD1. The CDR3 contains 16 residues. CDR1 and CDR2 from the germline V gene are SSHAT and FNYEAQ (reference sequence). In nucleotides, the CDR3 is TGTGCTAGCAGCAAAGCCGGGACAGGGATCCCAGAGACCCAGTACTTC. Translating it yields CASSKAGTGIPETQYF.

Only a few counts were recorded for this clonotype. The V and J genes are TRBV12-2 and TRBJ1-5; the table's D call of TRBD1 was not tested on the DNA. TRBV12-2 counts as a pseudogene. This CDR3 spans 14 amino acids. CDR3 in amino acids: CASRLTGPDQPQHF. The CDR3 region has the DNA TGTGCAAGTCGCTTAACAGGGCCGGATCAGCCCCAGCATTTT.

Only a few counts were recorded for this clonotype. The chain recombines TRBV29-1 with TRBJ2-1, with TRBD1 as a possible D gene (6 bases). Germline values: CDR1 SQVTM, CDR2 ANQGSEA. V dropped 3 bases and J dropped 7 bases, with 22 bases sitting between them. CDR3 size: 16 residues. CDR3 protein: CSVDIPDRSKGNEQFF. The CDR3 bases are TGCAGCGTTGATATCCCCGACAGGTCTAAGGGGAATGAGCAGTTCTTC.

This chain joins TRBV6-2 or TRBV6-3 and TRBJ2-7; 7 bases line up with TRBD1. CDR1 is MNHEY and CDR2 is SVGEGT in the germline V gene. The CDR3 extends over 14 amino acids. Unmatched junction bases numbered 7, after V lost 4 bases and J lost 4 bases. The CDR3 nucleotides are TGTGCCAGCAGTTCCTTGGCACAGGGGTACGAGCAGTACTTC. This translates into CASSSLAQGYEQYF.

The sample holds a few counts of this clonotype. The chain recombines TRBV5-1 with TRBJ1-6; no clear D. Germline V gene sequence: CDR1 SGHRS, CDR2 YFSETQ. V was clipped by 5 bases and J by 3 bases, with 9 bases between them. The CDR3 runs to 14 residues. The CDR3, as DNA: TGCGCCAGCAGGACGGAAGTCTATAATTCACCCCTCCACTTT. Amino acids: CASRTEVYNSPLHF. The complete variable domain, with remaining parts taken from reference TRBV5-1 and TRBJ1-6, reads KAGVTQTPRYLIKTRGQQVTLSCSPISGHRSVSWYQQTPGQGLQFLFEYFSETQRNKGNFPGRFSGRQFSNSRSEMNVSTLELGDSALYLCASRTEVYNSPLHFGNGTRLTVT.

The chain combines TRBV29-1 with TRBJ1-1; 8 bases are a match to TRBD1. After removal of 3 bases from V and 4 bases from J, the junction contained 4 bases not matched to a gene. CDR3 length equals 13 residues. Germline values: CDR1 SQVTM, CDR2 ANQGSEA. CDR3 in amino acids: CSVDGQGPTEAFF. The CDR3 nucleotides read TGCAGCGTTGATGGACAGGGACCCACTGAAGCTTTCTTT. Filled out from reference TRBV29-1 and TRBJ1-1, the complete variable domain reads SAVISQKPSRDICQRGTSLTIQCQVDSQVTMMFWYRQQPGQSLTLIATANQGSEATYESGFVIDKFPISRPNLTFSTLTVSNMSPEDSSIYLCSVDGQGPTEAFFGQGTRLTVV.

CDR3 loop: CASSFDSSYEQYF. For the CDR3, the DNA is TGTGCCAGCAGCTTCGACAGCTCCTACGAGCAGTACTTC. This chain joins TRBV7-8 and TRBJ2-7, with D perhaps matching TRBD1 (5 bases). V shed 3 bases and J shed 0 bases, with 6 bases lying between them. This CDR3 contains 13 residues. CDR1 SGHVS and CDR2 FQNEAQ come from the germline V gene.

This clonotype was recorded a few times. The gene calls are TRBV6-5 and TRBJ2-7; 8 bases align to TRBD1. The germline gives CDR1 MNHEY, CDR2 SVGAGI. The CDR3 length is 15 residues. The trim removed 0 bases at V and 2 bases at J, leaving 3 bases unmatched. The CDR3 region has the DNA TGTGCCAGCAGTTACTCCGACAGGGGAACCTACGAGCAGTACTTC. It translates to CASSYSDRGTYEQYF.

This clonotype was seen only a few times. As DNA, the CDR3 is TGTGCCAGCAGTTCCCGGGACAGAACCTCCTACGAGCAGTACTTC. Translating gives CASSSRDRTSYEQYF. The V call is TRBV12-3 or TRBV12-4, the J call TRBJ2-7; 7 bases agree with TRBD1. This CDR3 is built from 15 residues. With 4 bases clipped from V and 0 bases from J, the junction kept 6 bases outside the gene matches.

This clonotype is medium-sized by share. V and J are TRBV12-5 and TRBJ2-7; 7 nucleotides agree with TRBD1. V gave up 1 base and J gave up 2 bases; unmatched junction bases: 14. Germline V gene sequence: CDR1 LGHNT, CDR2 FRNRAP. The CDR3 sequence is 18 residues long. This CDR3 is CASGLERLIQGPAYEQYF. DNA of the CDR3: TGTGCTAGTGGTTTGGAGAGGTTAATACAGGGGCCCGCCTACGAGCAGTACTTC.

This clonotype was found a few times. J is TRBJ1-2 and V is TRBV4-2; 8 nucleotides line up with TRBD1. V shed 0 bases, J shed 4 bases, and the junction held 1 base outside the gene matches. Germline V gives CDR1 LGHNA, CDR2 YNFKEQ. The CDR3 covers 14 residues. CDR3 coding DNA: TGTGCCAGCAGCCAAGAGGACAGGGTCTATGGCTACACCTTC. Its protein product is CASSQEDRVYGYTF.

This clonotype was observed a handful of times. This chain connects TRBV7-9 to TRBJ1-1; possible D gene TRBD1, 6 bases. There are 15 residues in the CDR3. Germline-derived CDR1 and CDR2 are SEHNR and FQNEAQ (reference sequence). Trimming removed 5 bases from V and 6 bases from J, with 19 bases in between. CDR3 nucleotide sequence: TGTGCCAGCAGCCCATCTGGGGGCAGGGCTTCTGAAGCTTTCTTT. Protein product: CASSPSGGRASEAFF.

This clonotype was seen a handful of times. V gene TRBV7-2 combines with J gene TRBJ2-7; no reliable D call. CDR1 SGHTA and CDR2 FQGNSA come from the germline V gene. The CDR3 loop spans 16 amino acids. Trimming took off 5 bases at V and 2 bases at J, with 19 bases between the two ends. Here the CDR3 reads CASSPHLYPSPYEQYF. The DNA for the CDR3 is TGTGCCAGCAGCCCCCACCTATACCCGAGTCCCTACGAGCAGTACTTC.

The chain uses TRBV11-2 and TRBJ2-1; TRBD1 matches 8 bases. J gave up 2 bases and V 4 bases, and 4 bases lay outside the gene matches. CDR3 length equals 15 residues. CDR1 is SGHAT, CDR2 FQNNGV, per germline. CDR3 nucleotides: TGTGCCAGCAGCTCAGGGGGCGACCCCTACAATGAGCAGTTCTTC. Its protein is CASSSGGDPYNEQFF.

This clonotype was recorded only once. The rearrangement uses TRBV28 and TRBJ2-2, with 8 bases matching TRBD1. The CDR3 spans 19 residues. Germline V gene lookup returns CDR1 MDHEN and CDR2 SYDVKM. V shed 3 bases, J shed 2 bases, and the junction held 14 bases outside the gene matches. This chain's CDR3 is CASSLLAPTGVKNTGELFF. CDR3 nucleotides: TGTGCCAGCAGTTTGTTGGCTCCGACAGGGGTCAAAAACACCGGGGAGCTGTTTTTT.

This clonotype is categorized as medium-sized. This chain uses TRBV10-3 with TRBJ2-3, with 11 bases aligning to TRBD2. Germline V gene lookup returns CDR1 ENHRY and CDR2 SYGVKD. The length of the CDR3 is 17 residues. V gave up 0 bases and J gave up 4 bases; unmatched junction bases: 6. For the CDR3, the DNA is TGTGCCATCAGTGAGTCTGCTAGCGGGGGGACGGCAGATACGCAGTATTTT. Protein product: CAISESASGGTADTQYF.